These 20 T cell receptor beta chains were all obtained from the same sample, sequenced in a study of cytomegalovirus exposure and HLA in healthy donors. Method: immunoSEQ multiplex PCR; TCRdb's copy keeps in-frame clones and lacks some. The table includes about 190,000 clones, 84% detected once. The specimen was PBMCs. The receptors come from a woman aged 18 to 35 in good health and CMV-seropositive.

The rearrangement uses TRBV7-2 and TRBJ2-5; 15 bases map to TRBD2. V shed 5 bases and J 2 bases; nucleotides not matched to a gene: 3. Looked up from germline, CDR1 is SGHTA and CDR2 is FQGNSA. The CDR3 has 16 residues. As DNA, the CDR3 is TGTGCCAGCAGCGGTGGACTAGCGGGGGGGCAAGAGACCCAGTACTTC. It specifies CASSGGLAGGQETQYF.

This clone was observed once. The V and J genes are TRBV4-2 and TRBJ2-3, with D possibly TRBD2 on 6 matching bases. Trimming removed 0 bases at V and 1 base at J, with 20 bases between. Germline V CDR1 and CDR2: LGHNA, YNFKEQ. This CDR3 has 19 amino acids. The CDR3, as DNA: TGTGCCAGCAGCCAAGATAAGGCCCCCAGCGGGTCTGGCACAGATACGCAGTATTTT. Its protein is CASSQDKAPSGSGTDTQYF.

The V gene is TRBV10-1, the J gene TRBJ1-4; D perhaps matches TRBD1 (5 bases). Trimming cost V 7 bases and J 7 bases, with 10 bases left between them. The CDR3 totals 12 residues. Germline values: CDR1 WNHNN, CDR2 SYGVQD (reference sequence). The CDR3 protein is CASTWGGEKLFF. The CDR3 nucleotides are TGCGCCAGCACGTGGGGGGGTGAAAAACTGTTTTTT.

The chain links TRBV6-5 to TRBJ2-5; D gene ambiguous. The CDR3 sequence is 11 residues long. Trimming stripped 7 bases from V and 2 bases from J, with 5 bases between. Per germline, CDR1 MNHEY and CDR2 SVGAGI. Here the CDR3 DNA reads TGTGCCAGCATTTTACAAGAGACCCAGTACTTC. It specifies CASILQETQYF.

This chain links TRBV20-1 with TRBJ2-7, with TRBD1 matching 8 bases. The V gene's germline CDR1 is DFQATT and CDR2 SNEGSKA (reference sequence). V shed 8 bases and J 5 bases; nucleotides not matched to a gene: 5. CDR3 length: 11 amino acids. The CDR3 coding sequence is TGCAGTCCAGGGGGCGCCCACGAGCAGTACTTC. Protein product: CSPGGAHEQYF.

The chain uses TRBV29-1 and TRBJ2-3; 14 bases are shared with TRBD2. Germline V lookup: CDR1 SQVTM, CDR2 ANQGSEA. This CDR3 is built from 18 residues. The ends lost 4 bases at V and 0 bases at J; junction bases unmatched: 9. The CDR3 sequence is CSVGTSGGTLSSTDTQYF. Written as DNA, the CDR3 is TGCAGCGTTGGGACTAGCGGGGGGACCCTGAGTAGCACAGATACGCAGTATTTT.

This chain links TRBV25-1 with TRBJ1-6; 7 bases map to TRBD1. Germline lookup yields CDR1 MGHDK and CDR2 SYGVNS. CDR3 size: 14 residues. Trimming at V came to 8 bases and at J to 6 bases, leaving 7 bases not matched to a gene. CDR3 nucleotides: TGTGCCAGCCGGGCCGGGACAGTTAATTCACCCCTCCACTTT. This gives the protein CASRAGTVNSPLHF.

The J gene is TRBJ1-2, the V gene TRBV7-6, with D possibly being TRBD1 (6 bases). Trimming took 4 bases from V and 7 from J, leaving 13 bases between them. The CDR3 totals 13 residues. Germline V gene sequence: CDR1 SGHVS, CDR2 FNYEAQ. CDR3: CASSSTGSSGYTF. CDR3 sequence (DNA): TGTGCCAGCAGCTCTACAGGGTCGAGTGGCTACACCTTC.

This clone was observed once. The CDR3 DNA is TGTGCCAGCAGTGAAGGCCGACAGCAAAACACTGAAGCTTTCTTT. Encoded protein: CASSEGRQQNTEAFF. This chain connects TRBV2 to TRBJ1-1; the D gene is possibly TRBD1 (5 bases). Looked up from germline, CDR1 is SNHLY and CDR2 is FYNNEI. The V end was cut by 1 base, the J end by 2 bases, with 11 bases between. The CDR3 is made up of 15 amino acids.

This chain joins TRBV7-8 and TRBJ1-4; D not certain. The ends were cut back, 2 bases at V and 5 bases at J, with 12 bases in the middle. CDR1 and CDR2 (germline): SGHVS, FQNEAQ. The CDR3 is 15 residues long. CDR3 in DNA: TGTGCCAGCAGCTTACCGGCAGGCGGGAATGAAAAACTGTTTTTT. It specifies CASSLPAGGNEKLFF.

V is TRBV19 and J is TRBJ2-5; weak D call: TRBD1 (5 bases). With 4 bases removed from V and 5 bases from J, the gap between germline ends came to 23 bases. CDR1 and CDR2 from the germline V gene are LNHDA and SQIVND (reference sequence). This CDR3 is built from 17 residues. CDR3 in amino acids: CASSTGHAAGPRETQYF. CDR3 nucleotide sequence: TGTGCCAGTAGTACTGGGCACGCGGCAGGGCCTCGGGAGACCCAGTACTTC.

The chain combines TRBV5-1 with TRBJ2-1; 10 bases fit TRBD2. Germline V gene data show CDR1 as SGHRS and CDR2 as YFSETQ. V was pared by 0 bases and J by 8 bases, with 5 bases of the junction left unmatched. This CDR3 region has 15 residues. The CDR3, as DNA: TGCGCCAGCAGCTTGGTTAGCGGGGGGCAGTATGAGCAGTTCTTC. This codes for CASSLVSGGQYEQFF.

V usage is TRBV6-5 and J usage is TRBJ1-6; 9 nucleotides match TRBD1. The CDR3 totals 16 residues. V shed 0 bases, J shed 9 bases, and the junction held 6 bases outside the gene matches. The germline V gene has CDR1 MNHEY and CDR2 SVGAGI. Here the CDR3 DNA reads TGTGCCAGCAGTTACTCGCCGGGACAGGGTATTTCACCCCTCCACTTT. Protein: CASSYSPGQGISPLHF.

As DNA, the CDR3 is TGTGCCACCAGCAAACAGGGGGCGTTCGCCGGGGAGCTGTTTTTT. This gives the protein CATSKQGAFAGELFF. This sequence joins TRBV15 and TRBJ2-2, with 9 bases matching TRBD1. Germline V gene sequence: CDR1 LNHNV, CDR2 YYDKDF (reference sequence). The CDR3 runs 15 residues. The V and J ends lost 4 bases and 6 bases, in that order; junction bases with no gene match: 6. Full variable domain (rest looked up from reference TRBV15 and TRBJ2-2): DAMVIQNPRYQVTQFGKPVTLSCSQTLNHNVMYWYQQKSSQAPKLLFHYYDKDFNNEADTPDNFQSRRPNTSFCFLDIRSPGLGDTAMYLCATSKQGAFAGELFFGEGSRLTVL.

This chain connects TRBV5-4 to TRBJ2-2; 12 bases align to TRBD1. This CDR3 comprises 16 residues. CDR1 SGHNT and CDR2 YYREEE come from the germline V gene (reference sequence). V lost 0 bases, J lost 3 bases, and 0 bases stayed unmatched. CDR3 in DNA: TGTGCCAGCAGCTTGGGGGACAGGGGGCACACCGGGGAGCTGTTTTTT. As protein: CASSLGDRGHTGELFF.

The sample holds many counts of this clone. The rearrangement uses TRBV19 and TRBJ1-2; TRBD1 aligns across 9 bases. CDR3 size: 12 residues. Germline CDR1 reads LNHDA; CDR2 reads SQIVND (reference sequence). J was trimmed by 5 bases and V by 11 bases; bases with no gene match: 6. The CDR3 protein is CASTGGGYGYTF. CDR3 coding DNA: TGTGCCTCTACAGGGGGCGGTTATGGCTACACCTTC.

The V call is TRBV10-3, the J call TRBJ1-2; D call uncertain. The CDR3 totals 12 residues. Trimming removed 3 bases at V and 1 base at J, with 3 bases between. Per germline, CDR1 ENHRY and CDR2 SYGVKD. In nucleotides, the CDR3 is TGTGCCATCAGTGATAATAACTATGGCTACACCTTC. This gives the protein CAISDNNYGYTF.

This clone has at least ten counts. The DNA for the CDR3 is TGTGCTAGTGGTTTGGAAGCCCGGTGGGGGGGGAATGAGCAGTTCTTC. This codes for CASGLEARWGGNEQFF. The V and J genes are TRBV12-5 and TRBJ2-1, with 7 bases matching TRBD2. J was trimmed by 7 bases and V by 1 base; bases with no gene match: 10. Germline V gene lookup returns CDR1 LGHNT and CDR2 FRNRAP. The CDR3 has 16 residues.

The chain carries TRBV10-2 and TRBJ2-3; no definite D call. The germline V gene encodes CDR1 WSHSY and CDR2 SAAADI. Trimming removed 0 bases from V and 4 bases from J, with 5 bases in between. The CDR3 totals 13 residues. In DNA, the CDR3 is TGCGCCAGCAGTGAGTCACGGTCAGATACGCAGTATTTT. As protein: CASSESRSDTQYF.

This clone turned up a few times. This chain connects TRBV25-1 to TRBJ1-1; TRBD1 agrees at 7 bases. The junction had 7 bases not matched to a gene; V was cut back by 3 bases and J by 6 bases. CDR3 length equals 14 residues. Germline V lookup: CDR1 MGHDK, CDR2 SYGVNS. The CDR3 region has the DNA TGTGCCAGCAGTGAGACAGGGATGAGCGCTGAAGCTTTCTTT. Its protein product is CASSETGMSAEAFF.